This entry lists 11 T cell receptor beta chains sequenced from one sample in a study of shared T cell receptors in the human thymus. The table came from immunoSEQ multiplex PCR; TCRdb's copy has only in-frame clones and leaves some out. The repertoire holds approximately 660,000 clones, approximately 87% seen once, with approximately 0.01% in the top ten. A further study also used this sample, focusing on human thymus T cells.

The specimen was thymocytes. These receptors were obtained from a boy in the first two years of life with a congenital heart defect.

This chain connects TRBV19 to TRBJ2-7; 9 bases agree with TRBD2. Per germline, CDR1 LNHDA and CDR2 SQIVND (reference sequence). J gave up 0 bases and V 7 bases, and 4 bases lay outside the gene matches. The CDR3 runs to 14 residues. The CDR3 sequence is CASTPGLASYEQYF. CDR3 in DNA: TGTGCCAGTACCCCGGGACTAGCCTCCTACGAGCAGTACTTC. Together with reference TRBV19 and TRBJ2-7, the CDR3 gives the full variable domain: DGGITQSPKYLFRKEGQNVTLSCEQNLNHDAMYWYRQDPGQGLRLIYYSQIVNDFQKGDIAEGYSVSREKKESFPLTVTSAQKNPTAFYLCASTPGLASYEQYFGPGTRLTVT.

This rearrangement joins TRBV10-3 to TRBJ2-7; 8 bases fit TRBD2. The germline gives CDR1 ENHRY, CDR2 SYGVKD. There are 15 residues in the CDR3. V lost 0 bases to trimming and J lost 0 bases; unmatched junction nucleotides: 1. This chain's CDR3 is CAISESTSGSYEQYF. The CDR3 nucleotides read TGTGCCATCAGTGAGTCAACTAGCGGCTCCTACGAGCAGTACTTC.

The chain has TRBV5-4 and TRBJ1-2; TRBD1 matches at 7 bases. The germline gives CDR1 SGHNT, CDR2 YYREEE (reference sequence). V shed 2 bases and J 8 bases; nucleotides not matched to a gene: 12. CDR3 length equals 15 residues. CDR3: CASSLPEQGLLGYTF. The DNA of the CDR3 is TGTGCCAGCAGCTTACCCGAACAGGGGCTCCTGGGCTACACCTTC. Full variable domain (outside the CDR3, taken from reference TRBV5-4 and TRBJ1-2): ETGVTQSPTHLIKTRGQQVTLRCSSQSGHNTVSWYQQALGQGPQFIFQYYREEENGRGNFPPRFSGLQFPNYSSELNVNALELDDSALYLCASSLPEQGLLGYTFGSGTRLTVV.

The chain is built from TRBV7-9 and TRBJ2-7; tentatively, D is TRBD1 (6 bases). The CDR3 is 16 amino acids. Germline loops: CDR1 SEHNR, CDR2 FQNEAQ (reference sequence). The ends were cut back, 5 bases at V and 6 bases at J, with 23 bases in the middle. Written as DNA, the CDR3 is TGTGCCAGCAGCAAGCTCTACCCCCGGGACAAATGCGAGCAGTACTTC. As protein: CASSKLYPRDKCEQYF.

This sequence joins TRBV18 and TRBJ2-4; 7 positions agree with TRBD1. The CDR3 is made up of 16 amino acids. After removal of 3 bases from V and 4 bases from J, the junction contained 9 bases not matched to a gene. Germline V gene sequence: CDR1 KGHSH, CDR2 LQKENI. Written as DNA, the CDR3 is TGTGCCAGCTCACCTGATATGGGACAGAAAAAAAACATTCAGTACTTC. Protein product: CASSPDMGQKKNIQYF. The full variable domain, completed using reference TRBV18 and TRBJ2-4, is NAGVMQNPRHLVRRRGQEARLRCSPMKGHSHVYWYRQLPEEGLKFMVYLQKENIIDESGMPKERFSAEFPKEGPSILRIQQVVRGDSAAYFCASSPDMGQKKNIQYFGAGTRLSVL.

This rearrangement joins TRBV5-4 to TRBJ2-3, with 8 nucleotides matching TRBD2. Germline CDR1 SGHNT, CDR2 YYREEE (reference sequence). The V and J ends lost 0 bases and 2 bases, in that order; junction bases with no gene match: 11. This CDR3 has 18 amino acids. This CDR3 is CASSLGVGSGRLTDTQYF. DNA for the CDR3: TGTGCCAGCAGCTTGGGAGTGGGCAGCGGGAGACTCACAGATACGCAGTATTTT.

The chain links TRBV7-2 to TRBJ2-5; maybe TRBD2 (6 bases). Between the trimmed V and J ends, which lost 8 bases and 6 bases, there was a span of 16 bases. CDR1 and CDR2 (germline): SGHTA, FQGNSA. The CDR3 has 13 amino acids. The CDR3 region is CASVHGSIKTQYF. CDR3 nucleotide sequence: TGTGCCAGCGTACACGGGAGTATAAAGACCCAGTACTTC.

This clone was seen once. The rearrangement uses TRBV6-1 and TRBJ1-2, with unresolved D. Trimming removed 3 bases at V and 4 bases at J, with 6 bases between. The CDR3 sequence is 12 residues long. The germline gives CDR1 MNHNS, CDR2 SASEGT. Written as DNA, the CDR3 is TGTGCCAGCAGTGACGGGGTCTATGGCTACACCTTC. The encoded protein is CASSDGVYGYTF.

This chain links TRBV6-6 with TRBJ2-7, with TRBD1 matching over 7 bases. This CDR3 spans 15 amino acids. Germline V gene sequence: CDR1 MNHNY, CDR2 SVGAGI (reference sequence). The trim removed 6 bases at V and 6 bases at J, leaving 14 bases unmatched. The CDR3 region has the DNA TGTGCCAGCAGCCATCCCAGGGAAGGGGGCGCCGAGCAGTACTTC. Amino acid sequence: CASSHPREGGAEQYF.

The gene calls are TRBV14 and TRBJ1-2; D gene unclear. V shed 8 bases and J shed 3 bases, with 10 bases lying between them. Germline loops: CDR1 SGHDN, CDR2 FVKESK. The CDR3 length is 12 residues. As DNA, the CDR3 is TGTGCCAGCGCCCGAGGCGACTATGGCTACACCTTC. Protein sequence: CASARGDYGYTF.

The V call is TRBV30, the J call TRBJ2-7; 12 nucleotides line up with TRBD2. Germline CDR1 GTSNPN, CDR2 SVGIG (reference sequence). This CDR3 has 15 residues. After removal of 3 bases from V and 7 bases from J, the junction contained 10 bases not matched to a gene. The CDR3 bases are TGTGCCTGGAGGCCTAGACTAGCGGGAGAGAAAGAGCAGTACTTC. It encodes CAWRPRLAGEKEQYF.